The 30 T cell receptor beta chains listed next were all sequenced from one sample in a study of identical twins. MiXCR was run by TCRdb on the 5' RACE reads, yielding one entry per CDR3 protein. The sample holds fewer than 450,000 distinct CDR3 sequences, around 9% seen once. The sample was naive T cells sorted from blood. Receptor source: a woman aged 50 to 60 in good health.

This clonotype was counted many times. The rearrangement links TRBV12-3 or TRBV12-4 to TRBJ1-2, with D maybe TRBD1 (6 bases). V was clipped by 3 bases and J by 1 base, with 9 bases between them. The CDR3 runs to 14 residues. The CDR3 bases are TGTGCCAGCAGTTTGGACAGCCTTAACTATGGCTACACCTTC. Its translation: CASSLDSLNYGYTF.

This chain joins TRBV20-1 and TRBJ2-1; 12 bases map to TRBD2. The CDR3 is 14 amino acids. The germline gives CDR1 DFQATT, CDR2 SNEGSKA (reference sequence). Losses at the gene ends were 7 bases for V and 7 bases for J; bases not matched to a gene: 8. In nucleotides, the CDR3 is TGCAGTGTTCCGGGACTAGCGGGTTGGAATGAGCAGTTCTTC. Translated, it gives CSVPGLAGWNEQFF.

This clonotype was found many times. V gene TRBV5-1 combines with J gene TRBJ1-5; 9 bases match TRBD1. Germline CDR1 SGHRS, CDR2 YFSETQ. This CDR3 comprises 15 residues. J was trimmed by 5 bases and V by 5 bases; bases with no gene match: 8. The CDR3 here is CASRPGQGRDQPQHF. Written as DNA, the CDR3 is TGCGCCAGCAGACCGGGACAGGGAAGGGATCAGCCCCAGCATTTT.

This clonotype appeared a few times. The chain employs TRBV4-2 and TRBJ2-4; 11 bases match TRBD2. The V segment lost 4 bases and the J segment 0 bases; nucleotides outside the gene matches: 5. In germline, CDR1 is LGHNA, CDR2 YNFKEQ. The CDR3 loop spans 17 amino acids. CDR3 sequence reads: CASSRETSGTAKNIQYF. The CDR3 nucleotides are TGTGCCAGCAGCCGTGAGACTAGCGGGACAGCCAAAAACATTCAGTACTTC.

This clonotype was picked up many times. The chain uses TRBV9 and TRBJ2-1; D gene uncertain. Trimming left V 4 bases short and J 12 bases short, with 17 bases between. In germline, CDR1 is SGDLS, CDR2 YYNGEE. The CDR3 consists of 13 residues. The CDR3 sequence is CASSSHDGPLQFF. The CDR3 DNA follows: TGTGCCAGCAGCTCCCATGATGGCCCATTGCAGTTCTTC.

This clonotype was detected only a few times. The chain is built from TRBV27 and TRBJ2-1; 12 bases align to TRBD2. Germline CDR1 MNHEY, CDR2 SMNVEV (reference sequence). J gave up 8 bases and V 6 bases, and 11 bases lay outside the gene matches. This CDR3 region has 16 residues. For the CDR3, the DNA is TGTGCCAGCAGCCATTTGACTAGCGGGAGACTGGATGAGCAGTTCTTC. Protein: CASSHLTSGRLDEQFF.

The V and J genes are TRBV4-1 and TRBJ2-2; 9 positions match TRBD1. J lost 7 bases, V lost 4 bases, and 4 bases had no gene match. Per germline, CDR1 MGHRA and CDR2 YSYEKL. This CDR3 is 14 amino acids long. As DNA, the CDR3 is TGCGCCAGCAGCCCGGGACAGGGCAGCGGGGAGCTGTTTTTT. It yields the protein CASSPGQGSGELFF.

This chain links TRBV12-5 with TRBJ2-1, with D possibly being TRBD1 (5 bases). CDR3 length: 11 amino acids. The germline V gene has CDR1 LGHNT and CDR2 FRNRAP. The ends were cut back, 10 bases at V and 5 bases at J, with 9 bases in the middle. CDR3 loop: CATRADNEQFF. CDR3 nucleotide sequence: TGTGCTACCAGGGCCGACAATGAGCAGTTCTTC.

This clonotype was seen more than once but under ten times. J is TRBJ2-1 and V is TRBV11-2; 12 positions agree with TRBD1. CDR3 length: 15 residues. V lost 5 bases and J lost 8; bases outside the gene matches: 7. Germline values: CDR1 SGHAT, CDR2 FQNNGV. In DNA, the CDR3 is TGTGCCAGCAGCCTTACGGGACAGGGGGCGGATGAGCAGTTCTTC. Protein sequence: CASSLTGQGADEQFF.

In its sample, this clonotype was seen a few times. The chain is built from TRBV29-1 and TRBJ2-3, with TRBD1 matching 9 bases. CDR3 length equals 12 residues. Losses at the gene ends were 6 bases for V and 4 bases for J; bases not matched to a gene: 2. Germline V gene lookup returns CDR1 SQVTM and CDR2 ANQGSEA. In nucleotides, the CDR3 is TGCAGCGTGCGGACAGGGGCAGATACGCAGTATTTT. Translation gives CSVRTGADTQYF.

In its sample, this clonotype was seen a few times. The chain links TRBV24-1 to TRBJ2-1; D remains ambiguous. CDR1 is KGHDR and CDR2 is SFDVKD in the germline V gene. The CDR3 is 13 amino acids. Trimming pared 3 bases from V and 10 bases from J, leaving 12 bases between. The CDR3 is CATSDASMEEQFF. The CDR3 DNA reads as TGTGCCACCAGTGATGCCTCCATGGAGGAGCAGTTCTTC.

This clonotype was observed a few times. V usage is TRBV29-1 and J usage is TRBJ2-7; D remains unclear. Per the germline V gene, CDR1 is SQVTM and CDR2 is ANQGSEA. The CDR3 runs 12 residues. The ends were cut back, 7 bases at V and 1 base at J, with 11 bases in the middle. CDR3 sequence reads: CSAYGESYEQYF. As DNA, the CDR3 is TGCAGCGCGTATGGGGAATCCTACGAGCAGTACTTC.

This chain joins TRBV29-1 and TRBJ1-1; D call uncertain. Trimming cost V 2 bases and J 0 bases, with 13 bases left between them. Germline lookup yields CDR1 SQVTM and CDR2 ANQGSEA. The CDR3 spans 15 residues. The CDR3 is CSVELGAGMNTEAFF. The CDR3 bases are TGCAGCGTTGAATTAGGTGCTGGAATGAACACTGAAGCTTTCTTT.

This clonotype was counted at least ten times. The V and J genes are TRBV10-3 and TRBJ2-1; possible D gene TRBD2, 6 bases. The germline V gene encodes CDR1 ENHRY and CDR2 SYGVKD. The CDR3 totals 13 residues. V was trimmed by 8 bases and J by 3 bases, leaving 11 bases between them. In DNA, the CDR3 is TGTGCCATCTCGGGGGAACTCTACAATGAGCAGTTCTTC. Translated: CAISGELYNEQFF.

This clonotype was seen repeatedly, ten times or more. The gene calls are TRBV12-3 or TRBV12-4 and TRBJ1-2, with unresolved D. CDR3 length: 12 amino acids. V was trimmed by 3 bases and J by 3 bases, leaving 5 bases between them. The CDR3 region has the DNA TGTGCCAGCAGTTTCCGGGACTATGGCTACACCTTC. Translation: CASSFRDYGYTF.

The J gene is TRBJ2-7, the V gene TRBV5-1; 8 nucleotides align to TRBD1. After removal of 1 base from V and 3 bases from J, the junction contained 15 bases not matched to a gene. Germline V gene data show CDR1 as SGHRS and CDR2 as YFSETQ. CDR3 length: 18 residues. This CDR3 reads CASSLYLGGQEGVYEQYF. The CDR3 DNA reads TGCGCCAGCAGCTTGTACTTGGGGGGACAGGAAGGTGTCTACGAGCAGTACTTC.

This clonotype was seen ten or more times. The chain employs TRBV12-3 or TRBV12-4 and TRBJ2-5; 9 nucleotides agree with TRBD2. Trimming took 10 bases from V and 1 from J; bases not matched to a gene: 13. The CDR3 has 16 amino acids. The chain's CDR3 is CATKRTGGRAQETQYF. The CDR3 DNA reads TGTGCCACCAAAAGGACGGGCGGGAGGGCCCAAGAGACCCAGTACTTC.

This clonotype was counted a few times. This chain connects TRBV24-1 to TRBJ2-3; no reliable D call. V lost 2 bases and J lost 6, with 8 bases in between. The CDR3 totals 13 residues. The V gene's germline CDR1 is KGHDR and CDR2 SFDVKD. CDR3 in DNA: TGTGCCACCAGTGATTCCCCCCGCGATACGCAGTATTTT. It encodes CATSDSPRDTQYF.

V and J are TRBV6-6 and TRBJ2-1; D remains ambiguous. V shed 5 bases and J shed 8 bases, with 7 bases lying between them. This CDR3 is 11 amino acids long. CDR1 is MNHNY and CDR2 is SVGAGI in the germline V gene (reference sequence). The CDR3 here is CASSPLDEQFF. The CDR3 DNA is TGTGCCAGCAGTCCCCTCGATGAGCAGTTCTTC.

This chain connects TRBV7-8 to TRBJ1-1; no reliable D call. Germline V gives CDR1 SGHVS, CDR2 FQNEAQ. With 2 bases removed from V and 0 bases from J, the gap between germline ends came to 7 bases. The CDR3 runs to 14 residues. The CDR3 DNA sequence: TGTGCCAGCAGCTTACCAGGCTTGAACACTGAAGCTTTCTTT. It yields the protein CASSLPGLNTEAFF.

This clonotype was recorded a few times. The V call is TRBV19, the J call TRBJ2-4; D is unresolved. Trimming removed 5 bases from V and 0 bases from J, with 11 bases in between. The length of the CDR3 is 15 residues. Germline V gene sequence: CDR1 LNHDA, CDR2 SQIVND (reference sequence). The CDR3: CASSSATLAKNIQYF. The CDR3 DNA reads as TGTGCCAGTAGTTCAGCGACCTTAGCCAAAAACATTCAGTACTTC.

V is TRBV24-1 and J is TRBJ2-1; TRBD2 aligns across 7 bases. The V gene's germline CDR1 is KGHDR and CDR2 SFDVKD. With V trimmed by 6 bases and J by 4 bases, 5 bases remained unmatched. The CDR3 contains 14 residues. CDR3 residues: CATSLPSGYNEQFF. DNA for the CDR3: TGTGCCACCAGTCTCCCTAGCGGATACAATGAGCAGTTCTTC.

There are a few counts of this clonotype. This chain links TRBV7-8 with TRBJ2-2; TRBD1 aligns across 7 bases. The CDR3 extends over 14 amino acids. The V segment lost 5 bases and the J segment 6 bases; nucleotides outside the gene matches: 6. CDR1 is SGHVS, CDR2 FQNEAQ, per germline. CDR3 protein: CASSLGGAAGELFF. The CDR3 coding sequence is TGTGCCAGCAGCCTAGGGGGCGCGGCCGGGGAGCTGTTTTTT.

The gene calls are TRBV5-5 and TRBJ2-3; 9 bases agree with TRBD2. This CDR3 contains 18 residues. The germline V gene has CDR1 SGHKS and CDR2 YYEKEE (reference sequence). The V segment lost 0 bases and the J segment 0 bases; nucleotides outside the gene matches: 8. The CDR3 region is CASSLAGASGASTDTQYF. DNA of the CDR3: TGTGCCAGCAGCTTGGCCGGCGCTAGCGGGGCAAGCACAGATACGCAGTATTTT. The full variable domain, its missing parts supplied by reference TRBV5-5 and TRBJ2-3, is DAGVTQSPTHLIKTRGQQVTLRCSPISGHKSVSWYQQVLGQGPQFIFQYYEKEERGRGNFPDRFSARQFPNYSSELNVNALLLGDSALYLCASSLAGASGASTDTQYFGPGTRLTVL.

V is TRBV11-3 and J is TRBJ2-1; D is ambiguous. Germline V gene data show CDR1 as SGHNT and CDR2 as YENEEA. V was pared by 6 bases and J by 3 bases, with 18 bases between. This CDR3 is built from 16 residues. CDR3 DNA: TGTGCCAGCAGGTCCGGGTCGGGTAGCAGCTACAATGAGCAGTTCTTC. This codes for CASRSGSGSSYNEQFF. Complete variable domain (other parts from reference TRBV11-3 and TRBJ2-1): EAGVVQSPRYKIIEKKQPVAFWCNPISGHNTLYWYLQNLGQGPELLIRYENEEAVDDSQLPKDRFSAERLKGVDSTLKIQPAELGDSAVYLCASRSGSGSSYNEQFFGPGTRLTVL.

This clonotype was picked up a small number of times. The CDR3: CATSDLNRLSTDTQYF. Written as DNA, the CDR3 is TGTGCCACCAGTGATTTAAACAGGCTAAGCACAGATACGCAGTATTTT. The chain is built from TRBV24-1 and TRBJ2-3; D may be TRBD1 (5 bases). Trimming left V 1 base short and J 0 bases short, with 10 bases between. In germline, CDR1 is KGHDR, CDR2 SFDVKD. This CDR3 has 16 amino acids.

The CDR3 region is CASSQAAGEQYF. CDR3 nucleotide sequence: TGTGCCAGCAGCCAGGCTGCGGGAGAGCAGTACTTC. The J gene is TRBJ2-7, the V gene TRBV7-9, with a possible D match to TRBD2 (6 bases). The CDR3 totals 12 residues. V lost 5 bases and J lost 7, with 12 bases in between. The germline V gene has CDR1 SEHNR and CDR2 FQNEAQ (reference sequence).

This clonotype was picked up many times. V is TRBV6-6 and J is TRBJ2-5; 7 bases are shared with TRBD2. The CDR3 has 16 residues. Trimming at V came to 3 bases and at J to 4 bases, leaving 11 bases not matched to a gene. The V gene's germline CDR1 is MNHNY and CDR2 SVGAGI (reference sequence). CDR3 sequence reads: CASSYLGGSWPETQYF. The CDR3 DNA sequence: TGTGCCAGCAGTTATCTCGGCGGGAGTTGGCCAGAGACCCAGTACTTC.

A remark on this clonotype: The junction differs from germline at one of its ends, possibly a read error. J is TRBJ2-4 and V is TRBV25-1, with D hard to call. CDR1 and CDR2 from the germline V gene are MGHDK and SYGVNS. CDR3 length: 15 residues. The DNA for the CDR3 is TGTTCCAGCAGTGAGGCCACTCTAGCCAAAAACATTCAGTACTTC. It codes for CSSSEATLAKNIQYF.

The chain recombines TRBV6-2 or TRBV6-3 with TRBJ2-1; D is ambiguous. V gave up 8 bases and J gave up 6 bases, with 17 bases separating them. The CDR3 runs 14 residues. Germline CDR1 reads MNHEY; CDR2 reads SVGEGT. Written as DNA, the CDR3 is TGTGCCAGCTCCCCTTTGCGGAGAGCCAATGAGCAGTTCTTC. Protein product: CASSPLRRANEQFF.